One and the same sample provided the 21 T cell receptor beta chains below, sequenced in a study of human T cells and chemical hapten exposure. Time point reported: patch test 3, about 24 weeks after DPC sensitization. As to treatment: therapeutic diphenylcyclopropenone sensitization with weekly scalp DPC. TCRdb reprocessed the RACE reads via MiXCR and lists one record per CDR3 protein. The sample yields approximately 80,000 distinct CDR3 sequences, about an eighth seen once. Source: whole blood, taken in connection with sensitization to the hapten diphenylcyclopropenone (DPC). Receptors originate from a woman between 50 and 59 years old with alopecia areata. Some clones in this sample may be carry-over from other donors' samples.

The CDR3, as DNA: TGTGCCAGCATGGGCCCGGGCGGTGGACCTACCTACGAGCAGTACTTC. This sequence encodes CASMGPGGGPTYEQYF. The chain employs TRBV2 and TRBJ2-7, with D uncertain. This CDR3 is built from 16 residues. Trimming cost V 7 bases and J 2 bases, with 21 bases left between them. From germline, CDR1 is SNHLY and CDR2 FYNNEI.

This clonotype appeared a few times. The J gene is TRBJ1-1, the V gene TRBV12-3 or TRBV12-4; the match to TRBD1 covers 10 bases. This CDR3 contains 14 residues. Unmatched junction bases numbered 7, after V lost 3 bases and J lost 9 bases. This CDR3 reads CASSFGTGDLKAFF. The CDR3 bases are TGTGCCAGCAGTTTTGGGACAGGGGACCTTAAAGCTTTCTTT.

The chain recombines TRBV19 with TRBJ2-3; either TRBD1 or TRBD2 may supply D (5 bases each). V was clipped by 8 bases and J by 6 bases, with 24 bases between them. Germline CDR1 is LNHDA and CDR2 is SQIVND (reference sequence). This CDR3 is 16 amino acids long. The CDR3 spells CASGNRGATNWDTQYF. The CDR3 DNA reads TGTGCCAGTGGAAACAGAGGGGCCACTAATTGGGATACGCAGTATTTT.

The sample holds many counts of this clonotype. This chain links TRBV10-3 with TRBJ2-6; possible D gene TRBD1, 5 bases. Germline CDR1 reads ENHRY; CDR2 reads SYGVKD. V was trimmed by 6 bases and J by 4 bases, leaving 13 bases between them. CDR3 length: 15 amino acids. This CDR3 reads CAIRPRAEGANVLTF. The CDR3 nucleotides are TGTGCCATCAGACCCAGGGCGGAAGGGGCCAACGTCCTGACTTTC.

This clonotype was found many times. The chain combines TRBV7-6 with TRBJ2-3; 9 nucleotides align to TRBD2. This CDR3 region has 16 residues. Germline assignment: CDR1 SGHVS and CDR2 FNYEAQ. V lost 3 bases and J lost 2; bases outside the gene matches: 6. CDR3: CASSLLAGGHTDTQYF. The CDR3 DNA follows: TGTGCCAGCAGCTTGTTGGCGGGAGGGCACACAGATACGCAGTATTTT.

V gene TRBV19 combines with J gene TRBJ2-2, with 11 bases identical to TRBD2. Trimming took 4 bases from V and 0 from J; bases not matched to a gene: 1. The V gene's germline CDR1 is LNHDA and CDR2 SQIVND (reference sequence). The CDR3 has 16 amino acids. CDR3 DNA: TGTGCCAGTAGTAGACTAGCGGGGTCGAACACCGGGGAGCTGTTTTTT. Its protein is CASSRLAGSNTGELFF.

The chain is built from TRBV7-7 and TRBJ2-5; 13 bases map to TRBD2. The CDR3 is 17 amino acids. Germline CDR1 SSHAT, CDR2 FNYEAQ (reference sequence). The CDR3 nucleotides read TGTGCTAGCGGCTCTAACCCCCGGACTAGCGGGAGTGAGACCCAGTACTTC. Protein sequence: CASGSNPRTSGSETQYF.

Only a few counts were recorded for this clonotype. The chain carries TRBV20-1 and TRBJ2-7; D perhaps matches TRBD2 (5 bases). The germline V gene encodes CDR1 DFQATT and CDR2 SNEGSKA (reference sequence). The germline V and J ends were trimmed by 6 bases and 0 bases, with 18 bases remaining between them. The CDR3 has 15 amino acids. The CDR3 reads CSASGREASSYEQYF. The DNA for the CDR3 is TGCAGTGCGTCCGGCCGGGAAGCGAGCTCCTACGAGCAGTACTTC.

This clonotype appeared a single time. A read error is possible here, since a much larger clone lies one base away. CDR3: CAISDRRSNSYEQYF. The CDR3 DNA follows: TGTGCCATCAGTGATAGAAGGAGCAACTCCTACGAGCAGTACTTC. The chain recombines TRBV10-3 with TRBJ2-7; D gene ambiguous. Trimming stripped 3 bases from V and 0 bases from J, with 12 bases between. Germline V lookup: CDR1 ENHRY, CDR2 SYGVKD. The CDR3 is 15 residues long.

A few counts support this clonotype. V and J are TRBV29-1 and TRBJ2-7; 15 positions agree with TRBD2. V was clipped by 1 base and J by 7 bases; unmatched bases: 8. CDR3 length: 16 amino acids. Germline assignment: CDR1 SQVTM and CDR2 ANQGSEA. This CDR3 is CSVEGGTSGRNDEQYF. The CDR3, as DNA: TGCAGCGTTGAAGGGGGGACTAGCGGGAGGAATGATGAGCAGTACTTC.

This clonotype is termed medium-sized. The chain has TRBV21-1 and TRBJ2-5. TRBV21-1 is shown as a pseudogene. The CDR3 consists of 10 residues. CDR3 sequence: CASSKEFGYF. CDR3 coding DNA: TGTGCCAGCAGCAAAGAATTTGGGTACTTC.

This clonotype has at least ten counts. The chain is built from TRBV30 and TRBJ1-5, with 10 positions matching TRBD1. The ends lost 2 bases at V and 2 bases at J; junction bases unmatched: 12. There are 18 residues in the CDR3. Germline V gene data show CDR1 as GTSNPN and CDR2 as SVGIG (reference sequence). The CDR3 loop reads CAWSRGTGVVQRNQPQHF. CDR3 sequence (DNA): TGTGCCTGGAGTAGGGGGACAGGGGTCGTCCAGCGCAATCAGCCCCAGCATTTT.

Concerning this clonotype: A much larger clone differs by one base, so this may be a read error. The chain employs TRBV30 and TRBJ2-7; 9 bases fit TRBD2. This CDR3 is 20 amino acids long. V lost 0 bases, J lost 1 base, and 19 bases stayed unmatched. Germline V CDR1 and CDR2: GTSNPN, SVGIG (reference sequence). The CDR3 coding sequence is TGTGCCTGGAGTGTTCCTCCCGCCATAGCGGGAGTTTCTTATTCCTACGAGCAGTACTTC. Amino acids: CAWSVPPAIAGVSYSYEQYF. Variable domain in full (rest from reference TRBV30 and TRBJ2-7): SQTIHQWPATLVQPVGSPLSLECTVEGTSNPNLYWYRQAAGRGLQLLFYSVGIGQISSEVPQNLSASRPQDRQFILSSKKLLLSDSGFYLCAWSVPPAIAGVSYSYEQYFGPGTRLTVT.

As DNA, the CDR3 is TGTGCCAGCAGCCAAGTTCCCGGGGAGCTGTTTTTT. It specifies CASSQVPGELFF. This chain connects TRBV4-2 to TRBJ2-2; D is undetermined. CDR1 and CDR2 (germline): LGHNA, YNFKEQ. CDR3 length: 12 residues. With 1 base removed from V and 6 bases from J, the gap between germline ends came to 3 bases.

The chain combines TRBV19 with TRBJ1-1; 7 nucleotides match TRBD1. Looked up from germline, CDR1 is LNHDA and CDR2 is SQIVND (reference sequence). The V segment lost 7 bases and the J segment 5 bases; nucleotides outside the gene matches: 13. The CDR3 covers 15 residues. CDR3 sequence (DNA): TGTGCCAGTATATGGACAGGAACCCCGAGGACTGAAGCTTTCTTT. This encodes CASIWTGTPRTEAFF.

This clonotype was seen repeatedly, ten times or more. This chain links TRBV2 with TRBJ1-4; the D is unclear. The germline CDR1 and CDR2 sequences are SNHLY and FYNNEI. V lost 6 bases to trimming and J lost 4 bases, with 9 bases between them. The length of the CDR3 is 13 residues. CDR3 protein: CASRVSFNEKLFF. As DNA, the CDR3 is TGTGCCAGCAGAGTCAGCTTTAATGAAAAACTGTTTTTT.

On this clonotype itself: A much larger clonotype is one base distant, so this may be a read error. The chain recombines TRBV5-5 with TRBJ2-1, with D maybe TRBD2 (6 bases). The CDR3 has 13 amino acids. Germline V gene lookup returns CDR1 SGHKS and CDR2 YYEKEE (reference sequence). Here the CDR3 reads CASSTGVANEQSF. The CDR3 coding sequence is TGTGCCAGCAGCACGGGAGTCGCAAATGAGCAGTCCTTC.

This clonotype was recorded at least ten times. The chain has TRBV2 and TRBJ1-2; TRBD1 aligns across 7 bases. With V trimmed by 6 bases and J by 2 bases, 6 bases remained unmatched. CDR1 and CDR2 (germline): SNHLY, FYNNEI. The CDR3 consists of 14 residues. This CDR3 reads CASRARQGNYGYTF. The CDR3 coding sequence is TGTGCCAGCAGAGCTAGACAGGGAAACTATGGCTACACCTTC.

Ten or more counts support this clonotype. The chain has TRBV6-1 and TRBJ1-5; the D gene is possibly TRBD1 (5 bases). Germline V gene sequence: CDR1 MNHNS, CDR2 SASEGT. Deletions cut 6 bases from V and 1 base from J, with 13 bases between. This CDR3 comprises 15 residues. In DNA, the CDR3 is TGTGCCAGCAGGAGGGACGCGTGGAGCAATCAGCCCCAGCATTTT. Protein sequence: CASRRDAWSNQPQHF.

In this sample, this clonotype turned up a few times. CDR3 region: CSASRVAGFQETQYF. Written as DNA, the CDR3 is TGCAGTGCTAGCCGGGTGGCAGGGTTCCAAGAGACCCAGTACTTC. V gene TRBV20-1 combines with J gene TRBJ2-5, with D possibly being TRBD1 (5 bases). CDR1 is DFQATT, CDR2 SNEGSKA, per germline (reference sequence). V gave up 3 bases and J gave up 1 base, with 15 bases separating them. The CDR3 runs 15 residues.

The rearrangement joins TRBV6-5 to TRBJ2-5; D is ambiguous. This CDR3 has 12 residues. V gave up 9 bases and J gave up 4 bases, with 12 bases separating them. The germline V gene has CDR1 MNHEY and CDR2 SVGAGI. Here the CDR3 DNA reads TGTGCCAGTGGGTGGAACGTAGAGACCCAGTACTTC. Its translation is CASGWNVETQYF.